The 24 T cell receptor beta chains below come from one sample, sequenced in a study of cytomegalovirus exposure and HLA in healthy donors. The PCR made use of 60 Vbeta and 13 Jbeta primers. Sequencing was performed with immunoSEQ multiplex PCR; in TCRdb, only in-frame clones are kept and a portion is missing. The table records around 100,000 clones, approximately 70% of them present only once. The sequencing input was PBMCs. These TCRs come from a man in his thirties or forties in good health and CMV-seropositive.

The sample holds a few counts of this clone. The CDR3 DNA reads TGTGCCAGCAGCCCTTTAGGGGTGGGGGGTCGCTATGGCTACACCTTC. It is translated as CASSPLGVGGRYGYTF. The chain links TRBV7-2 to TRBJ1-2, with D possibly being TRBD1 (5 bases). The germline V gene has CDR1 SGHTA and CDR2 FQGNSA. The V and J ends lost 5 bases and 4 bases respectively, with 20 bases between them. This CDR3 contains 16 residues.

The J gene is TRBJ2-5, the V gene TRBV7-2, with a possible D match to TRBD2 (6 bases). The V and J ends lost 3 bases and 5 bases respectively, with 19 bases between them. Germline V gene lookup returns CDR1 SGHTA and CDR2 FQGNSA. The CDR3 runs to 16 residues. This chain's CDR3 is CASSLWATRGGETQYF. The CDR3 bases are TGTGCCAGCAGCTTGTGGGCGACTAGGGGAGGTGAGACCCAGTACTTC.

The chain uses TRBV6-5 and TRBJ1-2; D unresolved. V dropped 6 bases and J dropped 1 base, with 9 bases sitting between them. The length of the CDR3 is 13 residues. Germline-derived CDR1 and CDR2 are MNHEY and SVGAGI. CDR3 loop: CASSWSVNYGYTF. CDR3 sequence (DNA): TGTGCCAGCAGCTGGTCGGTTAACTATGGCTACACCTTC.

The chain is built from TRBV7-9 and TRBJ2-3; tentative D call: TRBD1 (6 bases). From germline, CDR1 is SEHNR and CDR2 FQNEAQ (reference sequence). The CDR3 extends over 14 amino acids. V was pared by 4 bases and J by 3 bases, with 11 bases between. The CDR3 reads CASSSTRGTDTQYF. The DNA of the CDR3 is TGTGCCAGCAGCTCCACTAGGGGGACAGATACGCAGTATTTT. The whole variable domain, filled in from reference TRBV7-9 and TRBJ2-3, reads DTGVSQNPRHKITKRGQNVTFRCDPISEHNRLYWYRQTLGQGPEFLTYFQNEAQLEKSRLLSDRFSAERPKGSFSTLEIQRTEQGDSAMYLCASSSTRGTDTQYFGPGTRLTVL.

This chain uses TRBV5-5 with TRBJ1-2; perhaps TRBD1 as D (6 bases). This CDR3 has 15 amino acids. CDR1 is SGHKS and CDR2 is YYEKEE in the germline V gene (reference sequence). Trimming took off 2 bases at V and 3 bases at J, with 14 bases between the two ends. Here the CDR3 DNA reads TGTGCCAGCAGCTTTAAAGAGGGGGTGGACTATGGCTACACCTTC. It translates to CASSFKEGVDYGYTF. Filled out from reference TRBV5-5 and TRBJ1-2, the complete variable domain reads DAGVTQSPTHLIKTRGQQVTLRCSPISGHKSVSWYQQVLGQGPQFIFQYYEKEERGRGNFPDRFSARQFPNYSSELNVNALLLGDSALYLCASSFKEGVDYGYTFGSGTRLTVV.

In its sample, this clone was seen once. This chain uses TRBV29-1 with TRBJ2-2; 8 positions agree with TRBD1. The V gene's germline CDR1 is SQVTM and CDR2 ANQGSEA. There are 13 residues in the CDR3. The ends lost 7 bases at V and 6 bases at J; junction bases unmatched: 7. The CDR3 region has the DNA TGCAGCGGTTGTACAGGGGGGTCCGGGGAGCTGTTTTTT. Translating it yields CSGCTGGSGELFF.

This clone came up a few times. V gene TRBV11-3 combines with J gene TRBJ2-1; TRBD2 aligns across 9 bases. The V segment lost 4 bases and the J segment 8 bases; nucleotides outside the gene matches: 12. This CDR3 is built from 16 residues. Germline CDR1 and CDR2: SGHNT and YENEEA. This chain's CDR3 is CASSSSSVAGVDEQFF. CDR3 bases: TGTGCCAGCAGCTCCTCCTCTGTAGCGGGAGTCGATGAGCAGTTCTTC.

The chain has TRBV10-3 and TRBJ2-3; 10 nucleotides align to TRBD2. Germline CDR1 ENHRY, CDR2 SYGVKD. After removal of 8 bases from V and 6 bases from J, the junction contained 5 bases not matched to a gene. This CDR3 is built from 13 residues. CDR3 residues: CAIGGLASDTQYF. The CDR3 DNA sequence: TGTGCCATCGGGGGACTAGCGTCTGATACGCAGTATTTT.

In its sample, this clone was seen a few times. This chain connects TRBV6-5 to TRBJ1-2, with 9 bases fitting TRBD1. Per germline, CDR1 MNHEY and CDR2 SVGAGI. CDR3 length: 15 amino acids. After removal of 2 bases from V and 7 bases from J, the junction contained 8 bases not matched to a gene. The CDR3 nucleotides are TGTGCCAGCAGTTACACGGGACAGGGAGCGGGTGGCTACACCTTC. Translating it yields CASSYTGQGAGGYTF.

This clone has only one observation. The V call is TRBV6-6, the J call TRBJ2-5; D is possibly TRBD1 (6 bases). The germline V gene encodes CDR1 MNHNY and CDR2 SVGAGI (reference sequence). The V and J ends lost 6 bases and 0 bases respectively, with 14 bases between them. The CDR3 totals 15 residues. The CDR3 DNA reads TGTGCCAGCAGAGATCCGACAGGACACCAAGAGACCCAGTACTTC. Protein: CASRDPTGHQETQYF.

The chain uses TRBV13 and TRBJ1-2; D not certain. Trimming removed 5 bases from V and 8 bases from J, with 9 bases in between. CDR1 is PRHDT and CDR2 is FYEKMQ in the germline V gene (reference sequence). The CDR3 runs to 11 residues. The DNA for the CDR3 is TGTGCCAGCAGCGGACGGGGAGGCTACACCTTC. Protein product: CASSGRGGYTF. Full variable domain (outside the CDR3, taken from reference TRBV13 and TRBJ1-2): AAGVIQSPRHLIKEKRETATLKCYPIPRHDTVYWYQQGPGQDPQFLISFYEKMQSDKGSIPDRFSAQQFSDYHSELNMSSLELGDSALYFCASSGRGGYTFGSGTRLTVV.

DNA of the CDR3: TGTGCCAGCAGTGAAACCACTACAGGTTTACTAGAGCTGTTTTTT. This sequence encodes CASSETTTGLLELFF. The chain employs TRBV25-1 and TRBJ2-2, with a tentative D call TRBD1 (5 bases). Germline CDR1 and CDR2: MGHDK and SYGVNS. Trimming removed 2 bases at V and 11 bases at J, with 18 bases between. The length of the CDR3 is 15 residues.

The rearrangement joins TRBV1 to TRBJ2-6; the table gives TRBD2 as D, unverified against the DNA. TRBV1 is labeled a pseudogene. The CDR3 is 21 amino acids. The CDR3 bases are TGCACCAGCAGCCAAGCAGGTTGTCCAGCGGGGGCAGAGTCTGGGGCCAACGTCCTGACTTTC. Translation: CTSSQAGCPAGAESGANVLTF.

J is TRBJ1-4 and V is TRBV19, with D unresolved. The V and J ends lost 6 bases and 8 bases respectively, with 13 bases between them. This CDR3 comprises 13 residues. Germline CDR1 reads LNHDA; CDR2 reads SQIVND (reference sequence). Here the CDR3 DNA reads TGTGCCAGTAGACTCCAAAGTCGGGAAAAACTGTTTTTT. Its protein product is CASRLQSREKLFF.

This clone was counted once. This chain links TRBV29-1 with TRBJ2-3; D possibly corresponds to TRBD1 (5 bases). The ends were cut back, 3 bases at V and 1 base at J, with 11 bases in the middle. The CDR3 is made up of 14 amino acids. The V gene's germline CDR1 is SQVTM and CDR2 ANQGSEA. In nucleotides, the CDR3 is TGCAGCGTTGACAACCCACAGGGCACAGATACGCAGTATTTT. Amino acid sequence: CSVDNPQGTDTQYF.

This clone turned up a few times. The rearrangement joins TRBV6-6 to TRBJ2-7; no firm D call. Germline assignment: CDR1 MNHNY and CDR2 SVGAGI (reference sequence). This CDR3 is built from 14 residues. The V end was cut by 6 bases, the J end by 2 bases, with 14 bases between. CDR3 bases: TGTGCCAGCAGCCCCGGTGGAGCGCCCTACGAGCAGTACGTC. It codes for CASSPGGAPYEQYV.

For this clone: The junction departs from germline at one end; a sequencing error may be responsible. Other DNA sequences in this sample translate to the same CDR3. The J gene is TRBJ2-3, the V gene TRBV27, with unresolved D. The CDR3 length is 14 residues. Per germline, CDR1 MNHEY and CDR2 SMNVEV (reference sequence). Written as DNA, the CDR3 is TGCGCCAGCAGTTTTCTGAGGCCCACAGATACGCAGTATTTT. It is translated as CASSFLRPTDTQYF.

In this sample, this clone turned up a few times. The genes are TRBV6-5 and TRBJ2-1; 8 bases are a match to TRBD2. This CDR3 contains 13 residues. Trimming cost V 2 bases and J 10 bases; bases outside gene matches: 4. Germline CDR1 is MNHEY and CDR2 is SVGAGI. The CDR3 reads CASSYRREGEQFF. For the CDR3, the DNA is TGTGCCAGCAGTTACCGACGGGAGGGGGAGCAGTTCTTC.

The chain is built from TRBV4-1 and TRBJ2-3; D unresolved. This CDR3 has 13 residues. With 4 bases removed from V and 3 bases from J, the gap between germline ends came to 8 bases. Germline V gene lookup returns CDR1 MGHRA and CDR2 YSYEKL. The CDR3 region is CASSRPGTDTQYF. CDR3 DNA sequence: TGCGCCAGCAGCCGCCCCGGGACAGATACGCAGTATTTT.

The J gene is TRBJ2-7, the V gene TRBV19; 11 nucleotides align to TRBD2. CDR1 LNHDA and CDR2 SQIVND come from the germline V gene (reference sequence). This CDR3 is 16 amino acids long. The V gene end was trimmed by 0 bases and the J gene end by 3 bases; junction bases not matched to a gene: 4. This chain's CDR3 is CASSIDMTSGDYEQYF. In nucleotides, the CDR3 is TGTGCCAGTAGTATAGATATGACTAGCGGGGACTACGAGCAGTACTTC.

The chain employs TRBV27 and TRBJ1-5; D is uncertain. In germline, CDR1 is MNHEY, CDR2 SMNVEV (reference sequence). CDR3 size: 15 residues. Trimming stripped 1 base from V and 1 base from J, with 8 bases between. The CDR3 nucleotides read TGTGCCAGCAGTTTATTCCGCGCAAGCAATCAGCCCCAGCATTTT. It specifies CASSLFRASNQPQHF.

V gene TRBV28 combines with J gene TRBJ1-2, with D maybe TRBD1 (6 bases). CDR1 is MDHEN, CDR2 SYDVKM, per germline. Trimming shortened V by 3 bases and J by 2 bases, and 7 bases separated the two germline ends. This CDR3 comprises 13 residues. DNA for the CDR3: TGTGCCAGCAGTTTGGACAGAAACTATGGCTACACCTTC. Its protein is CASSLDRNYGYTF.

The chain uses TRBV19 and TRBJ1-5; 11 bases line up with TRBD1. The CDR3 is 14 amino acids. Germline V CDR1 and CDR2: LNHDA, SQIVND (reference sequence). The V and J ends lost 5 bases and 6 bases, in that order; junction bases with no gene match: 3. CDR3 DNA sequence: TGTGCCAGTAGTTTAGGACAGGGGGCTCAGCCCCAGCATTTT. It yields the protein CASSLGQGAQPQHF.

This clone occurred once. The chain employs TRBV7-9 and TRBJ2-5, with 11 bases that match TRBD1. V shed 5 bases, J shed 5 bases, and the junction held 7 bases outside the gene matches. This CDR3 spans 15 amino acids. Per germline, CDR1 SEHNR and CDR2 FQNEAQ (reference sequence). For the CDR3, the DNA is TGTGCCAGCAGCCCCGGGACAGGGGGATCGGAGACCCAGTACTTC. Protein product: CASSPGTGGSETQYF.